The present TCR beta chain was sequenced within a study of blood T cell repertoires in COVID-19. In the study's own analysis: Researchers report that nucleated cell counts were estimated from reference gene primer amplification. Sequencing used immunoSEQ multiplex PCR; TCRdb keeps in-frame clones, though not all of them. The DNA was the basis for D and trimming; V, J and clone size are from that table. Counted here are about 140,000 clones, about 80% occurring once; the ten biggest clones make up around 7.8%. In germline, CDR1 is SEHNR, CDR2 FQNEAQ (reference sequence). Germline trimming cut 5 bases from V and 3 bases from J; bases unmatched to any gene: 6. This CDR3 spans 14 amino acids.

The clonotype comes from a human donor in a cohort sampled during active COVID-19. Source material: peripheral blood. The V and J genes are TRBV7-9 and TRBJ1-2, with 7 nucleotides matching TRBD1. The CDR3 here is CASSRGGLYYGYTF. DNA for the CDR3: TGTGCCAGCAGCCGAGGGGGCCTCTACTATGGCTACACCTTC.